This record looks at one T cell receptor (beta chain) sequence and its context. The record originates from a study of blood T cell repertoires in COVID-19. On the study more broadly: The study drew acute and convalescent COVID-19 samples from the United States, Italy and Spain.

Authors' methods: Estimation of nucleated cell counts relied on the amplification of reference gene primers. Here immunoSEQ multiplex PCR was the method, and the copy in TCRdb shows in-frame clones only, minus some. D and trimming were read from the DNA, whereas the V and J calls and clone size are those reported in that table. The table has around 150,000 clones, more than 60% seen once. The length of the CDR3 is 16 residues. CDR1 and CDR2 (germline): PRHDT, FYEKMQ (reference sequence). With 5 bases clipped from V and 4 bases from J, the junction kept 7 bases outside the gene matches. The sample comprised peripheral blood. The clonotype comes from a man aged 55-75 years with acute or convalescent COVID-19. The chain uses TRBV13 and TRBJ2-1; TRBD2 matches 11 bases. CDR3 loop: CASSLLAGGIYNEQFF. CDR3 DNA sequence: TGTGCCAGCAGCCTCCTAGCGGGGGGTATTTACAATGAGCAGTTCTTC.